The clone carrying this T cell receptor (beta chain) was counted a single time. This sample was taken from a study of T cell changes during pregnancy in multiple sclerosis. Produced via immunoSEQ multiplex PCR; TCRdb's table is partial and in-frame only. The table includes some 77,000 clones, around nine tenths detected once. The ends were cut back, 5 bases at V and 0 bases at J, with 17 bases in the middle. Germline CDR1 and CDR2: SQVTM and ANQGSEA. This CDR3 comprises 15 residues. The source of this sequence is a female donor with multiple sclerosis, enrolled in a pregnancy study. The source material was peripheral blood, sampled before pregnancy. The J gene is TRBJ2-7, the V gene TRBV29-1; D is uncertain. The CDR3 DNA sequence: TGCAGCGTTAGACTCGACTTTGCGAGCTCCTACGAGCAGTACTTC. Translating gives CSVRLDFASSYEQYF.